This TCR beta chain was captured by sequencing in a study of regulatory T cells in long-lasting Graves disease. Noted time point: newly diagnosed GD, antithyroid drugs for less than 3 months. PBMC RNA was the source of the TCR library. Arm-PCR of CDR3 regions and iRepertoire HTBI primers were the basis on which TCR beta libraries were built. TCRdb independently ran MiXCR on the multiplex PCR reads; one entry per CDR3 protein. The profile covers approximately 540,000 distinct CDR3 sequences, with 12% appearing a single time and about 8.9% taken by the ten largest. These same records also appear under a second study, on T cells in Graves' hyperthyroidism and ophthalmopathy.

This specimen was peripheral blood mononuclear cells (PBMCs), taken at new diagnosis, from a patient treated with antithyroid drugs. The sequence derives from a woman between 25 and 40 years old with Graves disease.

The CDR3 coding sequence is TGTGCCAGCAGCTTGGTATCGGGACAGACTGAAGCTTTCTTT. It codes for CASSLVSGQTEAFF. The chain is built from TRBV7-2 and TRBJ1-1; 7 bases align to TRBD1. Germline V CDR1 and CDR2: SGHTA, FQGNSA. V shed 3 bases and J 5 bases; nucleotides not matched to a gene: 6. CDR3 size: 14 residues.